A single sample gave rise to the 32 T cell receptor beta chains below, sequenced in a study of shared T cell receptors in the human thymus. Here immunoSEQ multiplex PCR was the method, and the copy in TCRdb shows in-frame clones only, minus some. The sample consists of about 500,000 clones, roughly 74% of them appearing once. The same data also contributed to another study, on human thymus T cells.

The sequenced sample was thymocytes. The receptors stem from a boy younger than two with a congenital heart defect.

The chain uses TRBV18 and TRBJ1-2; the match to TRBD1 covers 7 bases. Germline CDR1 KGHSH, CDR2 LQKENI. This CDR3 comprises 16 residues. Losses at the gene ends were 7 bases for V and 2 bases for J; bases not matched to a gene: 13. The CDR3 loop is CASWDDRERENYGYTF. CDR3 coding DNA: TGTGCCAGCTGGGACGACAGGGAACGCGAGAACTATGGCTACACCTTC.

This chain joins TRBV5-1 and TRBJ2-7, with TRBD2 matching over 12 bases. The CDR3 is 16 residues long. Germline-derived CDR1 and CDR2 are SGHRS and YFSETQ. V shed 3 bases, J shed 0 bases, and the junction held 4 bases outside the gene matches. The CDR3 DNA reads TGCGCCAGCAGCTCTTGGACTAGCGGGGCCTCCTACGAGCAGTACTTC. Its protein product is CASSSWTSGASYEQYF.

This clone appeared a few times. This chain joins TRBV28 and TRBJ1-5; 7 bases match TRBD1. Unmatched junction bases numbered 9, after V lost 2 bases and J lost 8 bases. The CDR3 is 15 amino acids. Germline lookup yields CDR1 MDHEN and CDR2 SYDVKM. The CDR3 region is CASSLHRGFMKPQHF. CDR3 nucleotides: TGTGCCAGCAGTTTACACAGGGGTTTTATGAAGCCCCAGCATTTT.

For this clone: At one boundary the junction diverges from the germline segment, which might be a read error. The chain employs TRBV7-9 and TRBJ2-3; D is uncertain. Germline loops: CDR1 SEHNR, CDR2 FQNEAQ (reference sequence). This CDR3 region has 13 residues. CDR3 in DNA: TGTGCCAGCACCTTAGGGCGGACAGATACGCAGTATTTT. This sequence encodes CASTLGRTDTQYF.

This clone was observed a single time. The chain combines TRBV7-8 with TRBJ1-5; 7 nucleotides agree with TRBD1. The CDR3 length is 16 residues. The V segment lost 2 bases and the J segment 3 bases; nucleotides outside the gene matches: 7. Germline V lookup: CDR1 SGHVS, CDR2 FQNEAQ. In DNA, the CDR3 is TGTGCCAGCAGCTTAAGAAGCGACAGGGACAATCAGCCCCAGCATTTT. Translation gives CASSLRSDRDNQPQHF.

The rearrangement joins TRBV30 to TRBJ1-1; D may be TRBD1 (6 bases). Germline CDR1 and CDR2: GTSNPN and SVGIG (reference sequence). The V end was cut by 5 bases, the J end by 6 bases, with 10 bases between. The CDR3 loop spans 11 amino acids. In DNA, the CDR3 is TGTGCCTGGGGGGGACATTCTGAAGCTTTCTTT. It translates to CAWGGHSEAFF.

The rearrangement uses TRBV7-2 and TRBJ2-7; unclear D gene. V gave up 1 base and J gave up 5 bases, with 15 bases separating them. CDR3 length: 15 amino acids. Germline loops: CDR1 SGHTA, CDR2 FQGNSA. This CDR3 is CASSLGALVSDEQYF. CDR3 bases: TGTGCCAGCAGCTTAGGAGCGCTCGTATCCGACGAGCAGTACTTC.

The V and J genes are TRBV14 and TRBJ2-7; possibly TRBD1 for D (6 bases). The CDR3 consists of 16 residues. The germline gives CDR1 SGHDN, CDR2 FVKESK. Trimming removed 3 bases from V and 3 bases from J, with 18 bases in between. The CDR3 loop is CASSHHPGANCYEQYF. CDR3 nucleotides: TGTGCCAGCAGCCACCACCCAGGGGCAAACTGCTACGAGCAGTACTTC.

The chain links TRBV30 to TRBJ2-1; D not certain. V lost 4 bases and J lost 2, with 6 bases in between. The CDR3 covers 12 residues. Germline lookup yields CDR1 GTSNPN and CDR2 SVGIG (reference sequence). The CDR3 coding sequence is TGTGCCTGGACTCGTACCTACAATGAGCAGTTCTTC. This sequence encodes CAWTRTYNEQFF.

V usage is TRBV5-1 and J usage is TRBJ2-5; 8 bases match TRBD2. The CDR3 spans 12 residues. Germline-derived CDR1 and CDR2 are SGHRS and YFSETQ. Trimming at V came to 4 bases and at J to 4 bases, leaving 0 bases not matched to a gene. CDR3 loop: CASSREGETQYF. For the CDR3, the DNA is TGCGCCAGCAGCCGGGAGGGAGAGACCCAGTACTTC.

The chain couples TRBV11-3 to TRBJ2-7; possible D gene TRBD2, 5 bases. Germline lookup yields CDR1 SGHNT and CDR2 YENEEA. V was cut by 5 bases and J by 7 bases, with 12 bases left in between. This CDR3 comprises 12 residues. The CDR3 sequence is CASSRRGKEQYF. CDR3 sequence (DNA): TGTGCCAGCAGCCGACGAGGGAAAGAGCAGTACTTC.

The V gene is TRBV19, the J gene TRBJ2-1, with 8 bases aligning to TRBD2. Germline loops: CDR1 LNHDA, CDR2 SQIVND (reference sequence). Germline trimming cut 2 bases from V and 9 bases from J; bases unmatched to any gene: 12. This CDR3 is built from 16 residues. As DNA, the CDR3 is TGTGCCAGTAGTATACCAAGTAAGCGGGAGCGGCCTGAGCAGTTCTTC. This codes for CASSIPSKRERPEQFF.

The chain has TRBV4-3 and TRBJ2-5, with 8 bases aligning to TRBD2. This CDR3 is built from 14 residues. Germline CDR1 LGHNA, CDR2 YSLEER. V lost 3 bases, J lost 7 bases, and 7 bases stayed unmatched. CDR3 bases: TGCGCCAGCAGCCACGGGACTAGTTCGGGGACCCAGTACTTC. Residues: CASSHGTSSGTQYF.

The DNA for the CDR3 is TGTGCCAGCAGTGACTCCGCGGCATCTAGGACAGGGAACACCGGGGAGCTGTTTTTT. Its protein is CASSDSAASRTGNTGELFF. The chain is built from TRBV6-4 and TRBJ2-2, with TRBD1 identical over 7 bases. With 0 bases clipped from V and 1 base from J, the junction kept 11 bases outside the gene matches. Germline V gives CDR1 MRHNA, CDR2 SNTAGT. The CDR3 extends over 19 amino acids.

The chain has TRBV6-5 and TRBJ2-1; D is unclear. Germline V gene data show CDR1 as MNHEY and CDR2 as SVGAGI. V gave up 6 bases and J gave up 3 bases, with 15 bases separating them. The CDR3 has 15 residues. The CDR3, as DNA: TGTGCCAGCAGACCGCACGGTTCTTACTACAATGAGCAGTTCTTC. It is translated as CASRPHGSYYNEQFF.

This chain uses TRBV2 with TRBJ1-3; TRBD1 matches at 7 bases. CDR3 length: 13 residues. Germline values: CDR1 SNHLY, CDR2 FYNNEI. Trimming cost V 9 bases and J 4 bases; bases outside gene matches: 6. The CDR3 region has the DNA TGTGCCAGGAAGGGGGCACTGGGAAACACCATATATTTT. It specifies CARKGALGNTIYF.

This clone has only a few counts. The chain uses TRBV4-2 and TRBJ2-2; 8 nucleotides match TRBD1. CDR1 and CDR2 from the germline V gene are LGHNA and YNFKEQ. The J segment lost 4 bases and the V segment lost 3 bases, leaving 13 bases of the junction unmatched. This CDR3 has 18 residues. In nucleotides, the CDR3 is TGTGCCAGCAGCCAGGATGAGGGGGCAGGGGGCTGCACCGGGGAGCTGTTTTTT. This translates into CASSQDEGAGGCTGELFF.

CDR3 amino acids: CASSSPGRELYEQYF. The CDR3 bases are TGTGCCAGCAGTTCCCCGGGGCGGGAGCTCTACGAGCAGTACTTC. The rearrangement links TRBV6-5 to TRBJ2-7; 7 bases agree with TRBD2. V trimming: 4 bases; J trimming: 3 bases; junction bases outside the gene matches: 9. Germline assignment: CDR1 MNHEY and CDR2 SVGAGI. The CDR3 runs 15 residues.

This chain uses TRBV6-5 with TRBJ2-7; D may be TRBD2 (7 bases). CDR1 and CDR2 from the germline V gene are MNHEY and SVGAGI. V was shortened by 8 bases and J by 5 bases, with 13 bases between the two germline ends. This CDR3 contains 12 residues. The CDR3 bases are TGTGCCAGCCCTACGGGGGGCCACGAGCAGTACTTC. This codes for CASPTGGHEQYF.

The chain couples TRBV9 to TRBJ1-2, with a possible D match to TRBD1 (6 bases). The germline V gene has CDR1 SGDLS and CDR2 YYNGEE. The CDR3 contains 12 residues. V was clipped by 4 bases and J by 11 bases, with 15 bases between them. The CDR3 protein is CASSKGGGRYTF. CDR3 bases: TGTGCCAGCAGCAAGGGGGGGGGAAGGTACACCTTC.

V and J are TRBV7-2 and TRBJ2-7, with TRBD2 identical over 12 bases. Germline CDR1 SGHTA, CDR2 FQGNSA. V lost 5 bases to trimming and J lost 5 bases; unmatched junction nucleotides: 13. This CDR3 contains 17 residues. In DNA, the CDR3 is TGTGCCAGCAGCCCCCTCCCCCTAGCGGGAGGGCCTCACGAGCAGTACTTC. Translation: CASSPLPLAGGPHEQYF.

CDR3 nucleotide sequence: TGCGCCAGCAGCCCTCTACGAGCGGGAGCAGATACGCAGTATTTT. Translating it yields CASSPLRAGADTQYF. The rearrangement links TRBV4-1 to TRBJ2-3; TRBD2 agrees at 8 bases. Germline-derived CDR1 and CDR2 are MGHRA and YSYEKL. The CDR3 is 15 amino acids. With 4 bases clipped from V and 4 bases from J, the junction kept 7 bases outside the gene matches.

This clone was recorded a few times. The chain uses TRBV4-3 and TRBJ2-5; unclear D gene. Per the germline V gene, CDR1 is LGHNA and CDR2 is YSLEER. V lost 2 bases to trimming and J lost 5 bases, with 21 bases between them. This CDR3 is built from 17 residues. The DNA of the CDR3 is TGCGCCAGCAGCCAATGCTTTCCGCCGAAAAAGGAGGAGACCCAGTACTTC. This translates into CASSQCFPPKKEETQYF.

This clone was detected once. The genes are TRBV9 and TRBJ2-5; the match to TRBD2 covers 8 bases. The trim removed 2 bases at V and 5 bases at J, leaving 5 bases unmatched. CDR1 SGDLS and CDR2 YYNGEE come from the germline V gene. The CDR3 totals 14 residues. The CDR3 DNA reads TGTGCCAGCAGCGTCAGCGGGAGAGGGGAGACCCAGTACTTC. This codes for CASSVSGRGETQYF.

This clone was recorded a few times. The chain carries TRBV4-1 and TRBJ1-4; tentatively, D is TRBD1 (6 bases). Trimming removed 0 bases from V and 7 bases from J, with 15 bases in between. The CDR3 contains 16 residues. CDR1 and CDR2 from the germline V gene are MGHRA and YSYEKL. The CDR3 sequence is CASSQDRNRASEKLFF. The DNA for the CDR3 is TGCGCCAGCAGCCAAGATCGGAACAGGGCCTCTGAAAAACTGTTTTTT.

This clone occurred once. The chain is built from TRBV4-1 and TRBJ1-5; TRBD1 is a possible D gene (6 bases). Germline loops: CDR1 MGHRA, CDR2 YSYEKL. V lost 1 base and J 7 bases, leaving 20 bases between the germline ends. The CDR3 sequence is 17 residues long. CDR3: CASSQVTTPGVRQPQHF. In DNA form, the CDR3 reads TGCGCCAGCAGCCAAGTAACCACACCAGGGGTTCGGCAGCCCCAGCATTTT.

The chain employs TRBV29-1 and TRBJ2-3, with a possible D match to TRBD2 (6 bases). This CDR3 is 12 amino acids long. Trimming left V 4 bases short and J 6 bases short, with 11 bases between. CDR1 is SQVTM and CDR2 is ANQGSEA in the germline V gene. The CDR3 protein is CSVGGERDTQYF. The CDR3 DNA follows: TGCAGCGTTGGGGGGGAGCGGGATACGCAGTATTTT.

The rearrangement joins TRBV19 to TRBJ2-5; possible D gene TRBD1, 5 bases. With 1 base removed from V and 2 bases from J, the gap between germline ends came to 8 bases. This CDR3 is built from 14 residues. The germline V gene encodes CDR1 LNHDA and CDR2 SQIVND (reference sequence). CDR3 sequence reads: CASSIVTDQETQYF. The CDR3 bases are TGTGCCAGTAGTATAGTGACAGATCAAGAGACCCAGTACTTC.

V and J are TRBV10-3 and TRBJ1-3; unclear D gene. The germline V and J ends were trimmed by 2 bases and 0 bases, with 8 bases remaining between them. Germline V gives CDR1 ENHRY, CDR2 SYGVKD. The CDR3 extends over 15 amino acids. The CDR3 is CAISEGQVSGNTIYF. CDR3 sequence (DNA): TGTGCCATCAGTGAGGGGCAGGTCTCTGGAAACACCATATATTTT.

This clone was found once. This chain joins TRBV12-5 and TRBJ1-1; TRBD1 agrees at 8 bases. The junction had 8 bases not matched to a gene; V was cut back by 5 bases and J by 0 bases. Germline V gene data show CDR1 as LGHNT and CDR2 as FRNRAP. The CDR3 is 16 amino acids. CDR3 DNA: TGTGCTAGTGGTACCAACGGACAGGGTTTGAACACTGAAGCTTTCTTT. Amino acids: CASGTNGQGLNTEAFF. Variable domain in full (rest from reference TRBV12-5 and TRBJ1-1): DARVTQTPRHKVTEMGQEVTMRCQPILGHNTVFWYRQTMMQGLELLAYFRNRAPLDDSGMPKDRFSAEMPDATLATLKIQPSEPRDSAVYFCASGTNGQGLNTEAFFGQGTRLTVV.

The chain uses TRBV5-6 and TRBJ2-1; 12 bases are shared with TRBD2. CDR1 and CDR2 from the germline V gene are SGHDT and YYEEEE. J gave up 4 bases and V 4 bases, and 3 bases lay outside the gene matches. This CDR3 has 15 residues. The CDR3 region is CASSPGTSGYNEQFF. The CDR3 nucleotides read TGTGCCAGCAGCCCCGGGACTAGCGGGTACAATGAGCAGTTCTTC.

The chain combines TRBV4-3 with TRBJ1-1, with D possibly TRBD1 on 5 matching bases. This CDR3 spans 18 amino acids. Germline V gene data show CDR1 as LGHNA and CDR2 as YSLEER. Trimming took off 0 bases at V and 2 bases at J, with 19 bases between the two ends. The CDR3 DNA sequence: TGCGCCAGCAGCCAAGAAGAAAGGGGAACAGGTACTAACACTGAAGCTTTCTTT. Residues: CASSQEERGTGTNTEAFF.